The 26 T cell receptor beta chains in this list originate from one sample, sequenced in a study of blood T cell repertoires in COVID-19 (dated by TCRdb to 2018 to 2021). The protocol used for the library was the immunoSEQ multiplex PCR assay. TCRdb took over this immuneACCESS table, retaining in-frame rearrangements with V and J assigned. Such tables are incomplete; in checked studies, under half of the missing clones stem from an unresolved V gene, and the remainder is unexplained. This sample lists approximately 150,000 clones; approximately 84% were detected once. 4.5% to 6% of the sample rests with the top ten. Sequencing input: peripheral blood. The receptors originated from a human donor in a cohort sampled during active COVID-19.

This chain uses TRBV6-5 with TRBJ1-4; 11 nucleotides match TRBD1. J gave up 8 bases and V 2 bases, and 4 bases lay outside the gene matches. CDR3 length: 15 amino acids. The germline gives CDR1 MNHEY, CDR2 SVGAGI. The CDR3 loop reads CASSYTGQGAEKLFF. CDR3 sequence (DNA): TGTGCCAGCAGTTACACTGGACAGGGGGCCGAAAAACTGTTTTTT.

V usage is TRBV2 and J usage is TRBJ1-5; D is perhaps TRBD1 (5 bases). CDR1 is SNHLY and CDR2 is FYNNEI in the germline V gene. This CDR3 is built from 14 residues. V was shortened by 4 bases and J by 1 base, with 8 bases between the two germline ends. The CDR3 sequence: CASSVRGSNQPQHF. CDR3 DNA: TGTGCCAGCAGTGTTCGGGGGAGCAATCAGCCCCAGCATTTT.

J is TRBJ2-2 and V is TRBV15; tentatively, D is TRBD2 (5 bases). Germline loops: CDR1 LNHNV, CDR2 YYDKDF (reference sequence). V was shortened by 3 bases and J by 1 base, with 12 bases between the two germline ends. This CDR3 region has 16 residues. The CDR3 DNA sequence: TGTGCCACCAGCAGGGGAGACAACCGGAACACCGGGGAGCTGTTTTTT. Translating it yields CATSRGDNRNTGELFF.

The rearrangement links TRBV6-5 to TRBJ1-6, with a tentative D call TRBD1 (5 bases). The CDR3 runs 13 residues. V lost 5 bases and J lost 10, with 12 bases in between. Per germline, CDR1 MNHEY and CDR2 SVGAGI. The CDR3 DNA follows: TGTGCCAGCAGTACTGGGGGGGAATCACCCCTCCACTTT. This translates into CASSTGGESPLHF.

The chain links TRBV25-1 to TRBJ1-1; TRBD1 matches at 9 bases. Germline lookup yields CDR1 MGHDK and CDR2 SYGVNS. This CDR3 comprises 13 residues. V shed 8 bases and J 5 bases; nucleotides not matched to a gene: 6. The CDR3 DNA is TGTGCCAGCGTCTTGGGACAGGGAACTGAAGCTTTCTTT. As protein: CASVLGQGTEAFF. Together with reference TRBV25-1 and TRBJ1-1, the CDR3 gives the full variable domain: EADIYQTPRYLVIGTGKKITLECSQTMGHDKMYWYQQDPGMELHLIHYSYGVNSTEKGDLSSESTVSRIRTEHFPLTLESARPSHTSQYLCASVLGQGTEAFFGQGTRLTVV.

This rearrangement joins TRBV5-1 to TRBJ1-1; TRBD1 matches 10 bases. The CDR3 loop spans 14 amino acids. Per germline, CDR1 SGHRS and CDR2 YFSETQ. The trim removed 2 bases at V and 4 bases at J, leaving 2 bases unmatched. CDR3 region: CASSFGTGATEAFF. CDR3 bases: TGCGCCAGCAGCTTTGGGACAGGGGCCACTGAAGCTTTCTTT.

This chain connects TRBV5-1 to TRBJ2-2; 9 nucleotides match TRBD2. J was trimmed by 0 bases and V by 6 bases; bases with no gene match: 9. Germline CDR1 is SGHRS and CDR2 is YFSETQ. The CDR3 length is 17 residues. The CDR3 region has the DNA TGCGCCAGCACTCCTCTTTCTAGCGGGGCGAACACCGGGGAGCTGTTTTTT. Protein: CASTPLSSGANTGELFF. Complete variable domain (other parts from reference TRBV5-1 and TRBJ2-2): KAGVTQTPRYLIKTRGQQVTLSCSPISGHRSVSWYQQTPGQGLQFLFEYFSETQRNKGNFPGRFSGRQFSNSRSEMNVSTLELGDSALYLCASTPLSSGANTGELFFGEGSRLTVL.

This chain joins TRBV28 and TRBJ1-2; D not certain. The CDR3 runs 13 residues. Germline V CDR1 and CDR2: MDHEN, SYDVKM. Trimming stripped 2 bases from V and 5 bases from J, with 9 bases between. The CDR3 spells CASSLNADYGYTF. CDR3 DNA sequence: TGTGCCAGCAGTTTAAATGCGGATTATGGCTACACCTTC.

V is TRBV7-2 and J is TRBJ2-7; 8 bases agree with TRBD1. The CDR3 runs to 15 residues. CDR1 and CDR2 from the germline V gene are SGHTA and FQGNSA. Germline trimming cut 5 bases from V and 4 bases from J; bases unmatched to any gene: 10. The DNA for the CDR3 is TGTGCCAGCAGCATGAAGACAGGGGCAAATTACGAGCAGTACTTC. The encoded protein is CASSMKTGANYEQYF.

This chain uses TRBV27 with TRBJ2-7, with D tentatively TRBD2 (5 bases). This CDR3 contains 15 residues. The V end lost 2 bases, the J end lost 3 bases, and 14 bases lay between the germline ends. CDR1 is MNHEY, CDR2 SMNVEV, per germline (reference sequence). The CDR3 DNA is TGTGCCAGCAGTTTAAATGGGGAGCCCCTCTACGAGCAGTACTTC. Amino acid sequence: CASSLNGEPLYEQYF.

V and J are TRBV5-1 and TRBJ2-5; D uncertain. The CDR3 loop spans 13 amino acids. Germline V lookup: CDR1 SGHRS, CDR2 YFSETQ. Deletions cut 4 bases from V and 5 bases from J, with 12 bases between. In nucleotides, the CDR3 is TGCGCCAGCAGCCCGGGTGGGTATGAGACCCAGTACTTC. This codes for CASSPGGYETQYF.

The rearrangement links TRBV5-1 to TRBJ2-1; 13 nucleotides align to TRBD2. This CDR3 comprises 14 residues. V was clipped by 4 bases and J by 7 bases; unmatched bases: 2. CDR1 is SGHRS and CDR2 is YFSETQ in the germline V gene. CDR3 sequence: CASSPTSGRNEQFF. For the CDR3, the DNA is TGCGCCAGCAGCCCGACTAGCGGGAGGAATGAGCAGTTCTTC.

V and J are TRBV21-1 and TRBJ2-1; TRBD1, as called in the table, went unchecked against the DNA. TRBV21-1 corresponds to a pseudogene. The CDR3 is 16 residues long. The CDR3 bases are TGTGCCAGCAGCAAACGAGACAGGAGGTTATACAATGAGCAGTTCTTC. Residues: CASSKRDRRLYNEQFF.

V is TRBV6-5 and J is TRBJ1-5; TRBD1 matches at 7 bases. This CDR3 has 14 amino acids. Trimming removed 10 bases from V and 4 bases from J; junction bases left unmatched: 10. The V gene's germline CDR1 is MNHEY and CDR2 SVGAGI. The CDR3 DNA sequence: TGTGCCACCCTACAGGGGATTGGAAATCAGCCCCAGCATTTT. Amino acid sequence: CATLQGIGNQPQHF.

The V call is TRBV30, the J call TRBJ2-1; 7 bases map to TRBD2. The germline V gene has CDR1 GTSNPN and CDR2 SVGIG (reference sequence). The V gene end was trimmed by 3 bases and the J gene end by 5 bases; junction bases not matched to a gene: 7. The CDR3 sequence is 14 residues long. The CDR3 DNA follows: TGTGCCTGGAGCCCGGGAGGCCGGGACAATGAGCAGTTCTTC. As protein: CAWSPGGRDNEQFF.

The rearrangement joins TRBV5-4 to TRBJ1-6; D is unclear. Deletions cut 3 bases from V and 5 bases from J, with 9 bases between. CDR3 length: 14 residues. Germline loops: CDR1 SGHNT, CDR2 YYREEE (reference sequence). CDR3 residues: CASSSNRDNSPLHF. CDR3 DNA: TGTGCCAGCAGCTCAAACCGGGATAATTCACCCCTCCACTTT.

V is TRBV18 and J is TRBJ2-5; 8 positions agree with TRBD2. The CDR3 has 15 amino acids. V shed 3 bases and J 0 bases; nucleotides not matched to a gene: 3. Germline CDR1 and CDR2: KGHSH and LQKENI. The CDR3 sequence is CASSPGLGYQETQYF. The DNA for the CDR3 is TGTGCCAGCTCACCGGGACTAGGGTACCAAGAGACCCAGTACTTC.

The count of this clone is one. The rearrangement links TRBV15 to TRBJ2-2; 8 bases match TRBD2. This CDR3 is 15 amino acids long. With V trimmed by 0 bases and J by 5 bases, 2 bases remained unmatched. Germline CDR1 LNHNV, CDR2 YYDKDF (reference sequence). The CDR3 nucleotides read TGTGCCACCAGCAGAGATTTAGCGGGGACCGGGGAGCTGTTTTTT. Translation: CATSRDLAGTGELFF.

The chain combines TRBV6-1 with TRBJ2-2, with a possible D match to TRBD1 (6 bases). V was trimmed by 2 bases and J by 6 bases, leaving 7 bases between them. In germline, CDR1 is MNHNS, CDR2 SASEGT. This CDR3 has 13 residues. Here the CDR3 reads CASSEQGSGELFF. The CDR3 DNA is TGTGCCAGCAGTGAACAGGGGTCCGGGGAGCTGTTTTTT.

The chain uses TRBV27 and TRBJ1-5; D is perhaps TRBD1 (6 bases). V dropped 4 bases and J dropped 6 bases, with 10 bases sitting between them. There are 13 residues in the CDR3. Germline V gene lookup returns CDR1 MNHEY and CDR2 SMNVEV (reference sequence). The CDR3 loop reads CASSYRDGQPQHF. Here the CDR3 DNA reads TGTGCCAGCAGTTACAGGGATGGTCAGCCCCAGCATTTT.

CDR3 region: CASSQSSRYDTQYF. The CDR3, as DNA: TGTGCCAGCAGCCAATCGAGCCGATACGATACGCAGTATTTT. The V gene is TRBV3-1 (or the pseudogene TRBV3-2), the J gene TRBJ2-3; D is unclear. Deletions cut 2 bases from V and 6 bases from J, with 12 bases between. CDR3 length equals 14 residues. CDR1 is LGHDT and CDR2 is YNNKEL in the germline V gene (reference sequence).

This clone occurred many times. The chain joins TRBV9 to TRBJ1-1; TRBD1 is a possible D gene (6 bases). In germline, CDR1 is SGDLS, CDR2 YYNGEE. This CDR3 comprises 16 residues. Trimming left V 5 bases short and J 4 bases short, with 21 bases between. This chain's CDR3 is CASSPAGALRATEAFF. CDR3 nucleotides: TGTGCCAGCAGTCCAGCGGGGGCCCTGAGGGCCACTGAAGCTTTCTTT.

This clone has more than one count but fewer than ten. The rearrangement joins TRBV2 to TRBJ1-6; 7 bases line up with TRBD1. Germline assignment: CDR1 SNHLY and CDR2 FYNNEI. CDR3 length equals 15 residues. V shed 6 bases, J shed 9 bases, and the junction held 11 bases outside the gene matches. The CDR3 protein is CASSATGQETSPLHF. The CDR3 DNA sequence: TGTGCCAGCAGCGCGACTGGACAGGAAACTTCACCCCTCCACTTT.

The rearrangement joins TRBV6-6 to TRBJ2-7; possible D gene TRBD1, 6 bases. Trimming stripped 4 bases from V and 3 bases from J, with 13 bases between. Germline lookup yields CDR1 MNHNY and CDR2 SVGAGI (reference sequence). The CDR3 totals 14 residues. CDR3: CASSWGLGVYEQYV. CDR3 sequence (DNA): TGTGCCAGCAGTTGGGGGCTGGGGGTCTACGAGCAGTACGTC.

The rearrangement joins TRBV2 to TRBJ2-1, with a weak D call TRBD2 (5 bases). In germline, CDR1 is SNHLY, CDR2 FYNNEI. V dropped 1 base and J dropped 12 bases, with 7 bases sitting between them. The CDR3 covers 11 residues. The CDR3 here is CASSEEAGQFF. CDR3 DNA sequence: TGTGCCAGCAGTGAAGAGGCGGGGCAGTTCTTC.

This clone was detected only once. The CDR3 bases are TGTGCCTGGAGTGTCAGGACAGGGAGTAATGAAAAACTGTTTTTT. Its translation is CAWSVRTGSNEKLFF. The J gene is TRBJ1-4, the V gene TRBV30; 8 bases fit TRBD1. Per the germline V gene, CDR1 is GTSNPN and CDR2 is SVGIG (reference sequence). J lost 4 bases, V lost 0 bases, and 4 bases had no gene match. CDR3 length: 15 residues.